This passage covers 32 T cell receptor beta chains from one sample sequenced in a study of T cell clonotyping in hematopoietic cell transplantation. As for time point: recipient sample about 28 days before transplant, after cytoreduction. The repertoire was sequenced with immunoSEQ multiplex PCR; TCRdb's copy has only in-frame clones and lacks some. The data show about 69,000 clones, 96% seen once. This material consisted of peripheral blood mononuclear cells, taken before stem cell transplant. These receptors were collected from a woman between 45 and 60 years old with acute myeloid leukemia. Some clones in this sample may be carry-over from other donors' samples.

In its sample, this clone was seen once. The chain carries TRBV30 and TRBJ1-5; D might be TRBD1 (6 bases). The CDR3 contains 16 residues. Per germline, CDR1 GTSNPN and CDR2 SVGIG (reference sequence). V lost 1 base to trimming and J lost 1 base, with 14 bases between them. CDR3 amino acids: CAWSEQGWRSNQPQHF. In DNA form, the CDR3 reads TGTGCCTGGAGTGAACAGGGCTGGAGGAGCAATCAGCCCCAGCATTTT.

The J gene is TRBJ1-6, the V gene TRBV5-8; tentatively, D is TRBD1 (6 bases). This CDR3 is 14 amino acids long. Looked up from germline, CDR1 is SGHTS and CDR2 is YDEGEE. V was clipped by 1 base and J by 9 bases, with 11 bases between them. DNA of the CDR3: TGTGCCAGCAGCTTGACAGGGAAGGGTTCACCCCTCCACTTT. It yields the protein CASSLTGKGSPLHF.

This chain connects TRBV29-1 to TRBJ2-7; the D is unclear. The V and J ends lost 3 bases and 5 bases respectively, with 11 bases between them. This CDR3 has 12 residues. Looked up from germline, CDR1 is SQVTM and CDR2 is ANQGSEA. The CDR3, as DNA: TGCAGCGTTGAGCCGGTTTCTGACGAGCAGTACTTC. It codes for CSVEPVSDEQYF.

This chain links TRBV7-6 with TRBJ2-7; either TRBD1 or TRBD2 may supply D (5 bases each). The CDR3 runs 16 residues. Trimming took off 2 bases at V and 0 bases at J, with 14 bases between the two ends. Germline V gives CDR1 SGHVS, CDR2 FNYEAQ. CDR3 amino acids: CASSLTGAARSYEQYF. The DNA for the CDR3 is TGTGCCAGCAGCTTAACCGGGGCAGCCCGCTCCTACGAGCAGTACTTC.

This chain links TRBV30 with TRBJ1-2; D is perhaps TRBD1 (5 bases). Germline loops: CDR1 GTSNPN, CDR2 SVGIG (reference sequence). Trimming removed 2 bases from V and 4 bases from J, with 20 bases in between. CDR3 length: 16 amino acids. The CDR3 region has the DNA TGTGCCTGGAGTCCCATAGGGGAGGGCCTGAGCTATGGCTACACCTTC. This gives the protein CAWSPIGEGLSYGYTF.

CDR3 nucleotide sequence: TGTGCCAGCAGTCCTTTATCAACTAATGAAAAACTGTTTTTT. Protein: CASSPLSTNEKLFF. V and J are TRBV6-1 and TRBJ1-4; D ambiguous. V lost 5 bases to trimming and J lost 0 bases, with 7 bases between them. The V gene's germline CDR1 is MNHNS and CDR2 SASEGT. This CDR3 spans 14 amino acids.

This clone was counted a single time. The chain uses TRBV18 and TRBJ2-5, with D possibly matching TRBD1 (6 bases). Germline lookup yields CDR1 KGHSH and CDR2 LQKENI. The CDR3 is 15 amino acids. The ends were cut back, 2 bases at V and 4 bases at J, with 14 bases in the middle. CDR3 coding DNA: TGTGCCAGCTCACCAAAGACAGGAGTCGCAGAGACCCAGTACTTC. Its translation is CASSPKTGVAETQYF.

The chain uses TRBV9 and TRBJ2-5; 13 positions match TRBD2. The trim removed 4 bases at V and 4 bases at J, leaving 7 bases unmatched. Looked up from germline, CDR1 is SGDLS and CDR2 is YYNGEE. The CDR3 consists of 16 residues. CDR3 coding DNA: TGTGCCAGCAGCTCCACTAGCGGGGGGGCCTTAGAGACCCAGTACTTC. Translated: CASSSTSGGALETQYF.

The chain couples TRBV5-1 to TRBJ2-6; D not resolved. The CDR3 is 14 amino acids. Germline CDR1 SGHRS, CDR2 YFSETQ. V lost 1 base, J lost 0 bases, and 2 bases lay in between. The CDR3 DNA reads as TGCGCCAGCAGCTTGATCTCTGGGGCCAACGTCCTGACTTTC. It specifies CASSLISGANVLTF.

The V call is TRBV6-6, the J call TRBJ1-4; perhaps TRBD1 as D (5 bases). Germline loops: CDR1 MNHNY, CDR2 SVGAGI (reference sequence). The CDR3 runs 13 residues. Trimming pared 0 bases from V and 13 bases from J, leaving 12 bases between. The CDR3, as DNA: TGTGCCAGCAGTTACTCCTTTGCAGACAGACTGTTTTTT. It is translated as CASSYSFADRLFF.

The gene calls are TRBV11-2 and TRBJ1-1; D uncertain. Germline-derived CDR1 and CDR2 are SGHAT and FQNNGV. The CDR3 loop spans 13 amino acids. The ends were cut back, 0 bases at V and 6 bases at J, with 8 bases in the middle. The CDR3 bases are TGTGCCAGCAGCTTAGATCTCTCTCCTGAAGCTTTCTTT. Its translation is CASSLDLSPEAFF.

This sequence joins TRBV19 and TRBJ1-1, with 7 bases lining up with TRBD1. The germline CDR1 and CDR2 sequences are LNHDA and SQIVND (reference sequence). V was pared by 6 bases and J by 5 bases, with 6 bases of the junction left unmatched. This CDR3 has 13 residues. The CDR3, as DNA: TGTGCCAGTAGACTTACAGGGGTGACTGAAGCTTTCTTT. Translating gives CASRLTGVTEAFF.

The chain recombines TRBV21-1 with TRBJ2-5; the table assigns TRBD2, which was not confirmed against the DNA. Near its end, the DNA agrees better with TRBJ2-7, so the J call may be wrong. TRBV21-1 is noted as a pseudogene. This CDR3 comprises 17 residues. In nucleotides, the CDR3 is TGTGCCAGCAGCAAATCAGAGGTTCTCGTCTCCCTTTACGAGCAGTACTTC. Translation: CASSKSEVLVSLYEQYF.

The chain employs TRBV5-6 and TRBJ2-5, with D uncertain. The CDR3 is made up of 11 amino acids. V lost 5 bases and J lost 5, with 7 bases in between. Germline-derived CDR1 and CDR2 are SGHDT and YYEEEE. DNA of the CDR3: TGTGCCAGCAGATATGGTGAGACCCAGTACTTC. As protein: CASRYGETQYF.

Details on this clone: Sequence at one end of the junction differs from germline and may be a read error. This CDR3 is CASSSIISDTQYF. For the CDR3, the DNA is TGTGCTAGCAGCTCAATAATATCAGATACGCAGTATTTT. The chain has TRBV7-7 and TRBJ2-3; D call uncertain. The CDR3 extends over 13 amino acids. CDR1 and CDR2 (germline): SSHAT, FNYEAQ (reference sequence). Combining the CDR3 with reference TRBV7-7 and TRBJ2-3 gives the whole variable domain GAGVSQSPRYKVTKRGQDVTLRCDPISSHATLYWYQQALGQGPEFLTYFNYEAQPDKSGLPSDRFSAERPEGSISTLTIQRTEQRDSAMYRCASSSIISDTQYFGPGTRLTVL.

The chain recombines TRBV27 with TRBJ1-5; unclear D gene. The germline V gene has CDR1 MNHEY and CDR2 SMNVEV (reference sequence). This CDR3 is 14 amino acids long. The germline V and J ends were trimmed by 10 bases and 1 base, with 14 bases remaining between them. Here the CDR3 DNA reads TGTGCCATCACGGACGGACTGAGCAATCAGCCCCAGCATTTT. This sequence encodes CAITDGLSNQPQHF.

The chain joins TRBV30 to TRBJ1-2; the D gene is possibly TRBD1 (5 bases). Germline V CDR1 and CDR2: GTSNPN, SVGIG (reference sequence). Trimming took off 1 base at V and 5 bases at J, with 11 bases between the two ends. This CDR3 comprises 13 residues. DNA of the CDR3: TGTGCCTGGAGTGGTCGGACACTTTATGGCTACACCTTC. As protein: CAWSGRTLYGYTF.

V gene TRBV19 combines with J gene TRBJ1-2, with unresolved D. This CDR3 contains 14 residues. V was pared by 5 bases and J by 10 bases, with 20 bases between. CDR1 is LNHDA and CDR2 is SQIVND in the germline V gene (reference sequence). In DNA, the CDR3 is TGTGCCAGTAGTTCTGGTAGAAGACCGATTAACTACACCTTC. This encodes CASSSGRRPINYTF.

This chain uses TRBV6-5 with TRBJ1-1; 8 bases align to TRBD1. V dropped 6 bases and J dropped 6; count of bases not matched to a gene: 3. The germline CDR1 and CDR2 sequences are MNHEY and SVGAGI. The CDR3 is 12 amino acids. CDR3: CASSYRGAEAFF. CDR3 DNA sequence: TGTGCCAGCAGCTACAGGGGGGCTGAAGCTTTCTTT.

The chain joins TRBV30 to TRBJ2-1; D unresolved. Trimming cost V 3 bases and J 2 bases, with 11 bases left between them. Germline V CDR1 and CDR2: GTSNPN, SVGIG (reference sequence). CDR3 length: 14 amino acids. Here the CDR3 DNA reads TGTGCCTGGAGCCCCGGAACTGCCTACAATGAGCAGTTCTTC. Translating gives CAWSPGTAYNEQFF.

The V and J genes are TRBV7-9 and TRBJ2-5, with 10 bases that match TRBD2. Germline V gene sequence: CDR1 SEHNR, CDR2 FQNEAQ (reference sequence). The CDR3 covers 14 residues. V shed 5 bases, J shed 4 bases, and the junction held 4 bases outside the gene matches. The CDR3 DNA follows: TGTGCCAGCAGCCCACGGACTAGCGGAGAGACCCAGTACTTC. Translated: CASSPRTSGETQYF.

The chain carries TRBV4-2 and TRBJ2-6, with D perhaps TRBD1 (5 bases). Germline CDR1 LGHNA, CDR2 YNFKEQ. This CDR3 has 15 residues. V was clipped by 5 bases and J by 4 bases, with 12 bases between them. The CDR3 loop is CASSYQGTGANVLTF. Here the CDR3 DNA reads TGTGCCAGCAGCTACCAGGGTACCGGGGCCAACGTCCTGACTTTC.

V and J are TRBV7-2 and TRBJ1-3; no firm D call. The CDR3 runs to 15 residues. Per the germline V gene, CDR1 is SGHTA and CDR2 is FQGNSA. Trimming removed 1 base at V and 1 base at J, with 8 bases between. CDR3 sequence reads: CASSLEGWSGNTIYF. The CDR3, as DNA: TGTGCCAGCAGCTTAGAGGGCTGGTCTGGAAACACCATATATTTT.

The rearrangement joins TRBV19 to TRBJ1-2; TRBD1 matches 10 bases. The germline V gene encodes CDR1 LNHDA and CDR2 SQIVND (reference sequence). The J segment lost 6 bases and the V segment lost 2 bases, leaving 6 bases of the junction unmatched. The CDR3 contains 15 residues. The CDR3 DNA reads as TGTGCCAGTAGTATAAGTTCGACAGGGGGCGATGGCTACACCTTC. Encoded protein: CASSISSTGGDGYTF.

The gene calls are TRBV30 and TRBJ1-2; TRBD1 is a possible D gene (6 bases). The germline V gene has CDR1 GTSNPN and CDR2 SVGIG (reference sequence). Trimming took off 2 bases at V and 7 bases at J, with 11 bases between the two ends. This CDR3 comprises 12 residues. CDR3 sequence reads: CAWSQQGFGYTF. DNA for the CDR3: TGTGCCTGGAGTCAACAGGGTTTTGGCTACACCTTC.

The CDR3 loop is CAWSPRGPTEAFF. The CDR3 DNA sequence: TGTGCCTGGAGTCCCAGGGGCCCCACTGAAGCTTTCTTT. The gene calls are TRBV30 and TRBJ1-1; a possible D gene is TRBD1 (6 bases). The CDR3 spans 13 residues. Germline V lookup: CDR1 GTSNPN, CDR2 SVGIG (reference sequence). V shed 2 bases and J shed 4 bases, with 11 bases lying between them.

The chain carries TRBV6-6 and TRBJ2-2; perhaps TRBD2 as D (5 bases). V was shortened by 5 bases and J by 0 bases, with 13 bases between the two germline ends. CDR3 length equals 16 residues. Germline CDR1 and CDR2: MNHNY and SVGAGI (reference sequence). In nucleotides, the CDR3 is TGTGCCAGCAGTCGTAACCGGGAAACGAACACCGGGGAGCTGTTTTTT. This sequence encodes CASSRNRETNTGELFF.

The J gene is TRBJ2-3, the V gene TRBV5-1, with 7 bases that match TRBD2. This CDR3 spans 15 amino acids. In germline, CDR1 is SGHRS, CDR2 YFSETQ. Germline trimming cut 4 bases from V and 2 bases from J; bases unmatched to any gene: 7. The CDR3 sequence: CASSHDLADTDTQYF. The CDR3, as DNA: TGCGCCAGCAGCCACGATCTAGCGGACACAGATACGCAGTATTTT.

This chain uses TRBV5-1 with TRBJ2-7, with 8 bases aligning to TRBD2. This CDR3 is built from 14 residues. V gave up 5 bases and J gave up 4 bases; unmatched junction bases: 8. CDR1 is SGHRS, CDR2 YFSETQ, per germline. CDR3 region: CASRHSGEGYEQYF. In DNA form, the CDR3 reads TGCGCCAGCAGACATAGCGGGGAGGGTTACGAGCAGTACTTC.

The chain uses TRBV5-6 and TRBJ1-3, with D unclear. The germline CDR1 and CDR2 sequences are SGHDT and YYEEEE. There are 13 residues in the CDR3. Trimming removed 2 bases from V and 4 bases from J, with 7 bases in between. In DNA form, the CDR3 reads TGTGCCAGCAGCTTAATAGGGGGAAACACCATATATTTT. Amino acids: CASSLIGGNTIYF.

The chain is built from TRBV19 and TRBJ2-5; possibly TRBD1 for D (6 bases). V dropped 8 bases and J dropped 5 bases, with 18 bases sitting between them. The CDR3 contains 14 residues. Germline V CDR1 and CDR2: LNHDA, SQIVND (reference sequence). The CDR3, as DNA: TGTGCCAGTCATTCTCCGGGACACGGGGAGACCCAGTACTTC. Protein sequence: CASHSPGHGETQYF.

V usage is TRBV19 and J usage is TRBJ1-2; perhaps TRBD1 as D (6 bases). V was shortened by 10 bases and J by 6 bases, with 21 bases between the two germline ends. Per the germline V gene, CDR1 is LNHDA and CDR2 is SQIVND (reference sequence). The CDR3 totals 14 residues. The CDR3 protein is CAIGGGLQADGYTF. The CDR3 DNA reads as TGTGCCATCGGGGGCGGGCTCCAGGCGGATGGCTACACCTTC.